The TCR beta chain described here comes from a study of OX40 agonist ivuxolimab in advanced cancers. Study details: The mean age was approximately 60 years, ranging from roughly 23 to 90, with 80% to 85% of participants male. Under the entry rules, prior anti-PD-1, anti-PD-L1 or anti-CTLA-4 therapy was allowed, and approximately 36% had some. The study, taken as a whole, reports: Clonal expansion by week 6 occurred in CD4+ and CD8+ blood T cells (at 0.1 to 3.0 mg/kg).

Patients who had autoimmune disease history or got systemic immunosuppression were left out. Using immunoSEQ multiplex PCR, the repertoire was profiled, and TCRdb retains in-frame clones only, with some absent. Of over 30,000 clones in the sample, approximately 82% were seen once. A remark on this clone: Antigen: not known.

The CDR3 is made up of 13 amino acids. Trimming removed 5 bases from V and 8 bases from J; junction bases left unmatched: 8. Germline-derived CDR1 and CDR2 are SGHAT and FQNNGV. The chain is built from TRBV11-2 and TRBJ1-1, with 7 bases identical to TRBD1. The source of this sequence is an adult with an advanced solid tumor such as melanoma, head and neck, liver or kidney cancer. The specimen was CD4+ or CD8+ T cells sorted from blood, collected in a trial of the OX40 agonist ivuxolimab. The CDR3 sequence: CASSPFRDREAFF. CDR3 nucleotides: TGTGCCAGCAGCCCTTTCCGGGACAGAGAAGCTTTCTTT.